The next 5 T cell receptor beta chains were all read from a single sample in a study of blood T cell repertoires in COVID-19. The data were produced by immunoSEQ multiplex PCR, yet TCRdb's version contains in-frame clones alone and is incomplete. This table has around 100,000 clones, around 90% appearing once. What was sequenced was peripheral blood. Every receptor here comes from an elderly woman in a cohort sampled during active COVID-19.

The chain carries TRBV4-1 and TRBJ1-2, with D possibly TRBD1 on 5 matching bases. The CDR3 is 12 residues long. V lost 6 bases and J lost 4, with 9 bases in between. Germline CDR1 reads MGHRA; CDR2 reads YSYEKL. DNA for the CDR3: TGCGCCAGCAGGGATGGGGCCTATGGCTACACCTTC. This sequence encodes CASRDGAYGYTF.

The CDR3 DNA is TGCGCCAGCAGCCAAGATTTGGCTTCACTAGCGCAGAGCACAGATACGCAGTATTTT. Translating it yields CASSQDLASLAQSTDTQYF. V gene TRBV4-1 combines with J gene TRBJ2-3, with TRBD2 identical over 7 bases. The V and J ends lost 0 bases and 0 bases, in that order; junction bases with no gene match: 12. Germline loops: CDR1 MGHRA, CDR2 YSYEKL. This CDR3 comprises 19 residues.

This clone was counted a single time. The V gene is TRBV3-1 (or the pseudogene TRBV3-2), the J gene TRBJ2-7, with D possibly being TRBD1 (6 bases). The CDR3 totals 16 residues. V was clipped by 3 bases and J by 0 bases, with 15 bases between them. CDR1 and CDR2 from the germline V gene are LGHDT and YNNKEL (reference sequence). CDR3 amino acids: CASSQGARLSSYEQYF. The CDR3 nucleotides read TGTGCCAGCAGCCAGGGGGCAAGGCTAAGCTCCTACGAGCAGTACTTC.

The rearrangement uses TRBV18 and TRBJ1-2, with 7 bases aligning to TRBD1. Germline V gene lookup returns CDR1 KGHSH and CDR2 LQKENI. After removal of 3 bases from V and 4 bases from J, the junction contained 5 bases not matched to a gene. The CDR3 has 14 residues. The CDR3 reads CASSPQGVGYGYTF. CDR3 sequence (DNA): TGTGCCAGCTCACCGCAGGGGGTCGGCTATGGCTACACCTTC.

The chain is built from TRBV28 and TRBJ1-2, with 8 bases aligning to TRBD1. CDR3 size: 16 residues. Germline CDR1 and CDR2: MDHEN and SYDVKM. Germline trimming cut 2 bases from V and 0 bases from J; bases unmatched to any gene: 5. CDR3 amino acids: CASSLGQGAANYGYTF. CDR3 DNA sequence: TGTGCCAGCAGTTTAGGGCAGGGGGCTGCTAACTATGGCTACACCTTC.